One and the same sample provided the 21 T cell receptor beta chains below, sequenced in a study of T cell repertoires in cytomegalovirus infection. Antigens for these TCRs are unknown. TCRdb fed the reads into MiXCR, producing one record per CDR3 protein. Of 680,000 or so distinct CDR3 sequences listed, roughly a third are singletons. The material was cultured PBMCs, obtained from culture after CMV antigen stimulation. The receptors derive from a human donor in good health (CMV status not recorded). Some clones in this sample may be carry-over from other donors' samples.

This clonotype has a handful of counts. The chain employs TRBV19 and TRBJ1-6; D call uncertain. Germline V gene data show CDR1 as LNHDA and CDR2 as SQIVND (reference sequence). Trimming pared 2 bases from V and 4 bases from J, leaving 21 bases between. This CDR3 comprises 19 residues. The CDR3 coding sequence is TGTGCCAGTAGTATACCGGTTCGGAGGGCGTGGGTTTATAATTCACCCCTCCACTTT. It specifies CASSIPVRRAWVYNSPLHF.

This chain uses TRBV6-2 or TRBV6-3 with TRBJ1-6; 7 nucleotides align to TRBD1. V lost 10 bases to trimming and J lost 8 bases; unmatched junction nucleotides: 8. This CDR3 has 13 residues. Looked up from germline, CDR1 is MNHEY and CDR2 is SVGEGT. CDR3 in DNA: TGTGCCACCACGGGACAGTCGGATTCACCCCTCCACTTT. This encodes CATTGQSDSPLHF.

This clonotype showed up just a few times. The chain recombines TRBV12-3 or TRBV12-4 with TRBJ1-1; a possible D gene is TRBD1 (6 bases). V was cut by 3 bases and J by 4 bases, with 21 bases left in between. There are 17 residues in the CDR3. The CDR3 DNA sequence: TGTGCCAGCAGTTTGGTTTTTCGGGACACAATACCCACTGAAGCTTTCTTT. Its protein product is CASSLVFRDTIPTEAFF.

The chain couples TRBV7-9 to TRBJ2-3, with 13 bases fitting TRBD2. There are 15 residues in the CDR3. V was pared by 6 bases and J by 8 bases, with 8 bases of the junction left unmatched. Germline loops: CDR1 SEHNR, CDR2 FQNEAQ (reference sequence). This chain's CDR3 is CASRHTSGREGTQYF. The CDR3, as DNA: TGTGCCAGCAGACACACTAGCGGGAGGGAAGGTACGCAGTATTTT.

Turning to this clonotype: At one end the junction does not follow the germline gene, possibly because of a read error. The chain couples TRBV4-1 to TRBJ2-3; D is unclear. The CDR3 totals 13 residues. Germline lookup yields CDR1 MGHRA and CDR2 YSYEKL. DNA of the CDR3: TGTGCCAGCAGCCAGGATAGGTCAGATACGCAGTATTTT. As protein: CASSQDRSDTQYF.

To note about this clonotype: A read error is possible here, since a much larger clone lies one base away. The rearrangement joins TRBV7-2 to TRBJ2-1; D uncertain. The CDR3 has 15 residues. In germline, CDR1 is SGHTA, CDR2 FQGNSA. CDR3 DNA sequence: TGTGCCAGCAGCTTAGAGGGTCTCCTGAACAATGATCAGTTCTTC. This sequence encodes CASSLEGLLNNDQFF.

This chain connects TRBV18 to TRBJ2-2, with D hard to call. The CDR3 extends over 14 amino acids. V dropped 6 bases and J dropped 1 base, with 9 bases sitting between them. The germline CDR1 and CDR2 sequences are KGHSH and LQKENI. CDR3 loop: CASSFDENTGELFF. CDR3 sequence (DNA): TGTGCCAGCTCCTTCGACGAGAACACCGGGGAGCTGTTTTTT.

The sample holds a few counts of this clonotype. The chain recombines TRBV20-1 with TRBJ2-7; 10 bases are a match to TRBD1. CDR3 length: 14 residues. V shed 0 bases and J 5 bases; nucleotides not matched to a gene: 4. Germline CDR1 reads DFQATT; CDR2 reads SNEGSKA (reference sequence). CDR3 loop: CSARDGDRGDEQYF. DNA for the CDR3: TGCAGTGCTAGAGATGGGGACAGGGGTGACGAGCAGTACTTC.

This clonotype was found many times. The J gene is TRBJ2-2, the V gene TRBV11-2; D assignment may be TRBD1 or TRBD2 (5 bases each). The V and J ends lost 5 bases and 3 bases respectively, with 10 bases between them. This CDR3 region has 14 residues. Germline assignment: CDR1 SGHAT and CDR2 FQNNGV. Here the CDR3 DNA reads TGTGCCAGCAGCGCAGGGACCTACACCGGGGAGCTGTTTTTT. It translates to CASSAGTYTGELFF. The full variable domain, completed using reference TRBV11-2 and TRBJ2-2, is EAGVAQSPRYKIIEKRQSVAFWCNPISGHATLYWYQQILGQGPKLLIQFQNNGVVDDSQLPKDRFSAERLKGVDSTLKIQPAKLEDSAVYLCASSAGTYTGELFFGEGSRLTVL.

In this sample, this clonotype turned up a few times. The rearrangement joins TRBV6-2 or TRBV6-3 to TRBJ2-5; no definite D call. V was shortened by 4 bases and J by 7 bases, with 10 bases between the two germline ends. Germline CDR1 and CDR2: MNHEY and SVGEGT. The CDR3 totals 12 residues. The CDR3 DNA reads as TGTGCCAGCAGTTCCGGGTCCGGGACCCAGTACTTC. Protein sequence: CASSSGSGTQYF.

This clonotype has only a few counts. The chain joins TRBV5-6 to TRBJ2-4; no definite D call. Germline V gene sequence: CDR1 SGHDT, CDR2 YYEEEE. CDR3 size: 16 residues. V lost 4 bases and J lost 8, with 22 bases in between. The CDR3 sequence: CASSLPLRPPVDIQYF. CDR3 sequence (DNA): TGTGCCAGCAGCCTGCCTCTACGTCCACCCGTGGACATTCAGTACTTC.

This clonotype was seen a single time. The chain is built from TRBV28 and TRBJ1-1; D might be TRBD1 (6 bases). Between the trimmed V and J ends, which lost 11 bases and 0 bases, there was a span of 13 bases. CDR3 length equals 13 residues. Germline assignment: CDR1 MDHEN and CDR2 SYDVKM. CDR3 in DNA: TGTGCCGTTCACAGGGTCATGAACACTGAAGCTTTCTTT. Encoded protein: CAVHRVMNTEAFF.

This sequence joins TRBV5-4 and TRBJ1-3, with a weak D call TRBD1 (5 bases). Germline-derived CDR1 and CDR2 are SGHNT and YYREEE (reference sequence). This CDR3 region has 16 residues. V gave up 3 bases and J gave up 4 bases, with 17 bases separating them. CDR3 sequence: CASSSARQGGGNTIYF. The CDR3 bases are TGTGCCAGCAGCTCGGCCCGGCAGGGTGGCGGAAACACCATATATTTT.

To note about this clonotype: Being one base from a much bigger clone, this may be a read error. The chain employs TRBV28 and TRBJ1-3; D remains ambiguous. CDR3 length: 12 residues. CDR1 is MDHEN, CDR2 SYDVKM, per germline. V lost 7 bases and J lost 0, with 4 bases in between. CDR3 loop: CASINSGNTIYF. The DNA for the CDR3 is TGTGCCAGCATTAACTCTGGAAACACCATATATTTT.

The chain links TRBV2 to TRBJ2-5; 11 bases line up with TRBD2. V dropped 8 bases and J dropped 2; count of bases not matched to a gene: 7. Looked up from germline, CDR1 is SNHLY and CDR2 is FYNNEI. This CDR3 is 15 amino acids long. This CDR3 is CASWKTSGVQETQYF. The CDR3 region has the DNA TGTGCCAGCTGGAAGACTAGCGGGGTACAAGAGACCCAGTACTTC.

This clonotype was detected a few times. This rearrangement joins TRBV5-4 to TRBJ1-1, with a weak D call TRBD1 (5 bases). CDR1 and CDR2 from the germline V gene are SGHNT and YYREEE (reference sequence). The V end lost 3 bases, the J end lost 1 base, and 19 bases lay between the germline ends. The CDR3 length is 17 residues. Written as DNA, the CDR3 is TGTGCCAGCAGCTCCGGGACGGCGGAATCAAGGAACACTGAAGCTTTCTTT. Protein sequence: CASSSGTAESRNTEAFF.

The genes are TRBV6-6 and TRBJ2-2, with 7 positions matching TRBD1. CDR3 size: 13 residues. Germline CDR1 MNHNY, CDR2 SVGAGI (reference sequence). V lost 8 bases, J lost 7 bases, and 7 bases stayed unmatched. DNA of the CDR3: TGTGCCAGCGACAGGGTTGGTGGCGGGGAGCTGTTTTTT. This sequence encodes CASDRVGGGELFF.

This clonotype was seen a few times. The J gene is TRBJ2-5, the V gene TRBV20-1; weak D call: TRBD2 (6 bases). The length of the CDR3 is 15 residues. Trimming shortened V by 1 base and J by 4 bases, and 16 bases separated the two germline ends. Per germline, CDR1 DFQATT and CDR2 SNEGSKA (reference sequence). The CDR3 nucleotides are TGCAGTGCTAGAGGGGTCGGGACTCTGGTAGAGACCCAGTACTTC. It translates to CSARGVGTLVETQYF.

Only a few counts were recorded for this clonotype. V is TRBV7-9 and J is TRBJ1-2; TRBD1 might be the D (5 bases). This CDR3 contains 16 residues. Germline-derived CDR1 and CDR2 are SEHNR and FQNEAQ (reference sequence). V lost 5 bases and J lost 5, with 21 bases in between. The CDR3 sequence is CASSAHRAQGGYGYTF. The CDR3 region has the DNA TGTGCCAGCAGCGCTCACCGGGCCCAGGGAGGATATGGCTACACCTTC.

This sequence joins TRBV10-3 and TRBJ2-5; 13 bases match TRBD2. Trimming at V came to 4 bases and at J to 2 bases, leaving 4 bases not matched to a gene. The CDR3 has 16 residues. Germline V lookup: CDR1 ENHRY, CDR2 SYGVKD. The CDR3, as DNA: TGTGCCATCAGTGGGGGACTAGCGGGACGACAAGAGACCCAGTACTTC. Its protein is CAISGGLAGRQETQYF.

The chain joins TRBV5-4 to TRBJ2-5, with D possibly TRBD1 on 7 matching bases. CDR1 SGHNT and CDR2 YYREEE come from the germline V gene (reference sequence). With 5 bases removed from V and 2 bases from J, the gap between germline ends came to 13 bases. CDR3 size: 14 residues. CDR3 bases: TGTGCCAGCAGACGCGGGACAGTGCAAGAGACCCAGTACTTC. Its protein product is CASRRGTVQETQYF.